The present TCR beta chain was sequenced within a study of CD8 T cells in Susac syndrome. Broader study findings: By the study's own acknowledgment, its TCR sequencing and HLA analysis included relatively few individuals.

The authors sequenced TCR beta from blood CD8+ and CD4+ T cells. Isolation of CD8+ and CD4+ T cells was performed negatively, whereas enrichment of TEMRA cells was done by FACS. An amount of RNA that ranged from roughly 0.45 to 1 ug was reverse transcribed with random hexamers. Multiplex PCR with immunoSEQ amplified the TCR beta CDR3 across 54 Vbeta and 13 Jbeta. TCRdb re-called the immunoSEQ multiplex PCR reads with MiXCR, one entry per CDR3 protein. The sample shows some 260,000 distinct CDR3 sequences, approximately 81% of them seen only once. With V trimmed by 8 bases and J by 3 bases, 10 bases remained unmatched. Germline values: CDR1 SNHLY, CDR2 FYNNEI. There are 15 residues in the CDR3. A word on this clonotype: Its antigen remains unknown.

This sequence joins TRBV2 and TRBJ2-1; 7 positions match TRBD1. Sequencing used CD8+ T cells from PBMCs. This TCR came from a human donor with multiple sclerosis. The CDR3 DNA reads TGTGCCAGCCGTACCAGGGGGAGTATCTACAATGAGCAGTTCTTC. It is translated as CASRTRGSIYNEQFF. Filled out from reference TRBV2 and TRBJ2-1, the complete variable domain reads EPEVTQTPSHQVTQMGQEVILRCVPISNHLYFYWYRQILGQKVEFLVSFYNNEISEKSEIFDDQFSVERPDGSNFTLKIRSTKLEDSAMYFCASRTRGSIYNEQFFGPGTRLTVL.